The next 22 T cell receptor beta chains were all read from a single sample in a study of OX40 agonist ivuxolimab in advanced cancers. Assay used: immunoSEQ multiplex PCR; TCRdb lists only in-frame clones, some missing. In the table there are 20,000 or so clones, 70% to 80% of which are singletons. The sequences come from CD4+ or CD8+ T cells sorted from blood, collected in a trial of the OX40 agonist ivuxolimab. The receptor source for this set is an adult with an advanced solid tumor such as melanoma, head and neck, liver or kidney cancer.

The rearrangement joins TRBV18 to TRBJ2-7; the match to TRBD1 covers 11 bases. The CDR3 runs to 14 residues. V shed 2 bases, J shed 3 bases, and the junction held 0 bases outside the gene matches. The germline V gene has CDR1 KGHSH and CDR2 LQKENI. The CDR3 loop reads CASSPGTGGYEQYF. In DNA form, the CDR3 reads TGTGCCAGCTCACCAGGGACAGGGGGCTACGAGCAGTACTTC.

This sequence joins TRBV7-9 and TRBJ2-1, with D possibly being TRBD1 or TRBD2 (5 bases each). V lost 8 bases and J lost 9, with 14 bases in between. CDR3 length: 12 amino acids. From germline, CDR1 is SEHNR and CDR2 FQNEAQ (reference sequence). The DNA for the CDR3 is TGTGCCAGCGAGGGGATCGCATCTGAGCAGTTCTTC. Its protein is CASEGIASEQFF. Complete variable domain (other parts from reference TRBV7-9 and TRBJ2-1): DTGVSQNPRHKITKRGQNVTFRCDPISEHNRLYWYRQTLGQGPEFLTYFQNEAQLEKSRLLSDRFSAERPKGSFSTLEIQRTEQGDSAMYLCASEGIASEQFFGPGTRLTVL.

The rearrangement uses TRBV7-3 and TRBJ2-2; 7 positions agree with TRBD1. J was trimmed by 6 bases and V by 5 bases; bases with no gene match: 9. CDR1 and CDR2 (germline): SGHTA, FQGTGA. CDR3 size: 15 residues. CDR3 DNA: TGTGCCAGCAGCCTGACAGGGAATTTGGCCGGGGAGCTGTTTTTT. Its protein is CASSLTGNLAGELFF.

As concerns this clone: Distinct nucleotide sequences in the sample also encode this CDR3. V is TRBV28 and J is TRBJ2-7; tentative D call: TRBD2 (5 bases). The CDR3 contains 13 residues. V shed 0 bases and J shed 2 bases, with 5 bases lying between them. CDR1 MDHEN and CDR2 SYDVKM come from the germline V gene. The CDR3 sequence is CASSLWGAYEQYF. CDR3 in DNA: TGTGCCAGCAGTTTATGGGGAGCCTACGAGCAGTACTTC.

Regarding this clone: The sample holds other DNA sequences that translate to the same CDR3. CDR3 residues: CASSLQGNSNQPQHF. CDR3 bases: TGTGCCAGTAGTCTACAGGGTAATAGCAATCAGCCCCAGCATTTT. The V call is TRBV19, the J call TRBJ1-5; TRBD1 might be the D (6 bases). Between the trimmed V and J ends, which lost 5 bases and 0 bases, there was a span of 11 bases. Germline-derived CDR1 and CDR2 are LNHDA and SQIVND (reference sequence). CDR3 size: 15 residues.

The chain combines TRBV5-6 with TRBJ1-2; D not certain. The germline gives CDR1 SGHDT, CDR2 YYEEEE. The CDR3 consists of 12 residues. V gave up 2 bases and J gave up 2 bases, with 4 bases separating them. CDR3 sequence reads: CASSFGNYGYTF. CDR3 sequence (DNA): TGTGCCAGCAGCTTCGGCAACTATGGCTACACCTTC.

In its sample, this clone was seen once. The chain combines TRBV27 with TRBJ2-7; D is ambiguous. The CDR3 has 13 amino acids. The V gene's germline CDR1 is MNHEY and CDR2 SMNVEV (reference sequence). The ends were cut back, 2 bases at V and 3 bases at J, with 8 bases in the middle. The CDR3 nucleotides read TGTGCCAGCAGTTTACGGGCCAACTACGAGCAGTACTTC. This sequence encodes CASSLRANYEQYF.

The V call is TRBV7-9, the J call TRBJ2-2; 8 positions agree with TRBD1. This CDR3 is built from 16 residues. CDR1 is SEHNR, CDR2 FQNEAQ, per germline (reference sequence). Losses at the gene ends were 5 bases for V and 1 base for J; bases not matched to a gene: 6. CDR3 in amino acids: CASSPLDRGNTGELFF. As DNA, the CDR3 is TGTGCCAGCAGCCCACTAGACAGGGGGAACACCGGGGAGCTGTTTTTT.

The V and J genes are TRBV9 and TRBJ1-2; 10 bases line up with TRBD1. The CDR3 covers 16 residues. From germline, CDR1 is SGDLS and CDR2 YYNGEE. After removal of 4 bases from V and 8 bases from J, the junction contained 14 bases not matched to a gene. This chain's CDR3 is CASSITGTGDPWGYTF. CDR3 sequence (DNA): TGTGCCAGCAGCATTACCGGGACAGGGGACCCTTGGGGCTACACCTTC.

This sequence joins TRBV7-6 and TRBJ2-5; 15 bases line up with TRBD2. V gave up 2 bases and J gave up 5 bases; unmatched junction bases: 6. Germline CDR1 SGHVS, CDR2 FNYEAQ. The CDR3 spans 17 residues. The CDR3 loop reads CASSLPGLAGGWETQYF. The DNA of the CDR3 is TGTGCCAGCAGCTTACCGGGACTAGCGGGAGGTTGGGAGACCCAGTACTTC.

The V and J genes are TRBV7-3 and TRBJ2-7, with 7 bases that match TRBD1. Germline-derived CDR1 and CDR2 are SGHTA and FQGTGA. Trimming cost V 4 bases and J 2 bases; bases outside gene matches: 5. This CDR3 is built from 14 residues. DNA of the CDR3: TGTGCCAGCAGCTACAACCAGGGGGCCTACGAGCAGTACTTC. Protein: CASSYNQGAYEQYF.

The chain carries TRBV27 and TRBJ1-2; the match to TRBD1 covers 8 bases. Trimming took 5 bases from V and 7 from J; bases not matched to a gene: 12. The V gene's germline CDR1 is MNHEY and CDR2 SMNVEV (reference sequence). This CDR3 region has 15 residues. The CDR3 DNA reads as TGTGCCAGCAGTCCCCGCGGACAGGGCTTTTTTGGCTACACCTTC. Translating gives CASSPRGQGFFGYTF.

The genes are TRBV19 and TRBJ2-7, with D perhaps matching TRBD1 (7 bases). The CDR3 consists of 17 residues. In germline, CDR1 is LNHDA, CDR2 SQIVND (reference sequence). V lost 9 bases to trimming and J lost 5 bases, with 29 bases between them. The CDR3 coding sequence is TGTGCCAGCAGACTGCGGGACAGTGGGTCTTGGGTCGACGAGCAGTACTTC. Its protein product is CASRLRDSGSWVDEQYF.

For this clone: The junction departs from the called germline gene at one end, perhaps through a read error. Here the CDR3 DNA reads TGTGCCAGCAGCCCCCCCTCGGGGTTTTCCTCCGAGCAGTACTTC. It encodes CASSPPSGFSSEQYF. The chain uses TRBV27 and TRBJ2-7; TRBD2 is a possible D gene (5 bases). Germline assignment: CDR1 MNHEY and CDR2 SMNVEV (reference sequence). CDR3 length equals 15 residues.

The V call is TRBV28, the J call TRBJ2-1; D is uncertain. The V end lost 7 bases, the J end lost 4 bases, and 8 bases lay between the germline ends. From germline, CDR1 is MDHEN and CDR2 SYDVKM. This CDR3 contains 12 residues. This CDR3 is CASTPSYNEQFF. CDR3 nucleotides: TGTGCCAGCACCCCTTCATACAATGAGCAGTTCTTC. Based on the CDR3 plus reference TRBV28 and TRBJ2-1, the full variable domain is DVKVTQSSRYLVKRTGEKVFLECVQDMDHENMFWYRQDPGLGLRLIYFSYDVKMKEKGDIPEGYSVSREKKERFSLILESASTNQTSMYLCASTPSYNEQFFGPGTRLTVL.

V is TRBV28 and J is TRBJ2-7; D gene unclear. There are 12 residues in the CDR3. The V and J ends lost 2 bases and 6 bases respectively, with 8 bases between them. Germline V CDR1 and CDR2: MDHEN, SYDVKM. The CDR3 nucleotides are TGTGCCAGCAGTTTAGGCTGGATCGAGCAGTACTTC. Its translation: CASSLGWIEQYF.

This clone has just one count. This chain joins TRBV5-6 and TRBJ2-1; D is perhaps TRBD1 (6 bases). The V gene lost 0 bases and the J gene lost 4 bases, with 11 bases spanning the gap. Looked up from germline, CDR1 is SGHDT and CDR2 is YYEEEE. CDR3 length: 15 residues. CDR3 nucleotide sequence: TGTGCCAGCAGCTTGGCAGGGGCGCGGTACAATGAGCAGTTCTTC. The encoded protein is CASSLAGARYNEQFF.

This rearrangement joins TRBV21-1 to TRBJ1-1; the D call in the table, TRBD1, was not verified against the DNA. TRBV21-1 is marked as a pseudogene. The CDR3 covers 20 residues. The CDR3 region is CASRPLPSDRDSSMNTEAFF. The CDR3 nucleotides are TGTGCCAGCCGACCCCTCCCCTCCGACAGGGATTCATCGATGAACACTGAAGCTTTCTTT.

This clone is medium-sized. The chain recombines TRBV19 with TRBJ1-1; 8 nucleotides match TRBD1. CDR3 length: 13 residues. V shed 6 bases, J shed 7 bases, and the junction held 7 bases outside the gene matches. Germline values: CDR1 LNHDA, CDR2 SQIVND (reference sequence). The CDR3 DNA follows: TGTGCCAGTAGGACGACAGGGGACAGTGAAGCTTTCTTT. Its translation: CASRTTGDSEAFF.

The CDR3 loop reads CASSLAGLGYEQYF. CDR3 nucleotides: TGTGCCAGCAGCTTAGCCGGACTGGGGTACGAGCAGTACTTC. This rearrangement joins TRBV7-2 to TRBJ2-7; possibly TRBD2 for D (5 bases). The CDR3 runs to 14 residues. CDR1 and CDR2 (germline): SGHTA, FQGNSA. The V gene lost 0 bases and the J gene lost 4 bases, with 10 bases spanning the gap. The full variable domain, completed using reference TRBV7-2 and TRBJ2-7, is GAGVSQSPSNKVTEKGKDVELRCDPISGHTALYWYRQSLGQGLEFLIYFQGNSAPDKSGLPSDRFSAERTGGSVSTLTIQRTQQEDSAVYLCASSLAGLGYEQYFGPGTRLTVT.

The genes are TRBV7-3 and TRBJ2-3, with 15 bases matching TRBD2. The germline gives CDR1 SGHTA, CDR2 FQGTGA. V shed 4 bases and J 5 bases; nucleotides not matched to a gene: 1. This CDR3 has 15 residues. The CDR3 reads CASSWGLAGGDTQYF. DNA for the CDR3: TGTGCCAGCAGCTGGGGACTAGCGGGGGGAGATACGCAGTATTTT.

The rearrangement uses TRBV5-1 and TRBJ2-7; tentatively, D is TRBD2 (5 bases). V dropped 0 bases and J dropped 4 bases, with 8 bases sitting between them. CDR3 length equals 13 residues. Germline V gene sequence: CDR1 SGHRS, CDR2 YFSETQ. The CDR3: CASSLASGYEQYF. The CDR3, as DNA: TGCGCCAGCAGCTTGGCCTCGGGATACGAGCAGTACTTC. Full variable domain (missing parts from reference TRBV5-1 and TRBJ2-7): KAGVTQTPRYLIKTRGQQVTLSCSPISGHRSVSWYQQTPGQGLQFLFEYFSETQRNKGNFPGRFSGRQFSNSRSEMNVSTLELGDSALYLCASSLASGYEQYFGPGTRLTVT.